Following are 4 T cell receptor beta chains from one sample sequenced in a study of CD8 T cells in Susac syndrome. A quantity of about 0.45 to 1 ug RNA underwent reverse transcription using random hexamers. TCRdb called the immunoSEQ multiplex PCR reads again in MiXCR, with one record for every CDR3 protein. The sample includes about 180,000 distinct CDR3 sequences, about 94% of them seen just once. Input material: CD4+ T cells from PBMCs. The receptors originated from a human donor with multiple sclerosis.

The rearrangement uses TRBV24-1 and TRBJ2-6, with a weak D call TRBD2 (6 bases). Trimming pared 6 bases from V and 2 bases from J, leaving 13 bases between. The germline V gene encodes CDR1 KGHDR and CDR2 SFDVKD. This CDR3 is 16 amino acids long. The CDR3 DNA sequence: TGTGCCACCAGTCAGGCGTCGGGAGCTGGGGCCAACGTCCTGACTTTC. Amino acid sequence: CATSQASGAGANVLTF.

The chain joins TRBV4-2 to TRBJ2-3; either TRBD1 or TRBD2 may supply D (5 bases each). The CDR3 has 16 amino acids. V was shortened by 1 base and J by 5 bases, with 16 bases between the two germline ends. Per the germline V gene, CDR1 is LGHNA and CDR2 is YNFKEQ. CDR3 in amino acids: CASSQVAGPGKDTQYF. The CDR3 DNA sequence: TGTGCCAGCAGCCAAGTTGCAGGGCCCGGGAAAGATACGCAGTATTTT.

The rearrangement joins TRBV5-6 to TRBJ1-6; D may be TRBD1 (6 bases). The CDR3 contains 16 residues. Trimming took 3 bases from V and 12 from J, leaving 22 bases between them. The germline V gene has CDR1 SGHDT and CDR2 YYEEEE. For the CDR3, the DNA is TGTGCCAGCAGCTCATCTGGGGGGCCAATTGTACGACCCCTCCACTTT. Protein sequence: CASSSSGGPIVRPLHF.

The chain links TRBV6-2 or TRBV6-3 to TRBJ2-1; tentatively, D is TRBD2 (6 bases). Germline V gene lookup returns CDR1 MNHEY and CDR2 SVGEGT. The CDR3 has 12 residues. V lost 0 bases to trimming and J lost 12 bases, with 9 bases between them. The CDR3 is CASSYSGLGQFF. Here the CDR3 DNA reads TGTGCCAGCAGTTACTCGGGACTTGGGCAGTTCTTC.